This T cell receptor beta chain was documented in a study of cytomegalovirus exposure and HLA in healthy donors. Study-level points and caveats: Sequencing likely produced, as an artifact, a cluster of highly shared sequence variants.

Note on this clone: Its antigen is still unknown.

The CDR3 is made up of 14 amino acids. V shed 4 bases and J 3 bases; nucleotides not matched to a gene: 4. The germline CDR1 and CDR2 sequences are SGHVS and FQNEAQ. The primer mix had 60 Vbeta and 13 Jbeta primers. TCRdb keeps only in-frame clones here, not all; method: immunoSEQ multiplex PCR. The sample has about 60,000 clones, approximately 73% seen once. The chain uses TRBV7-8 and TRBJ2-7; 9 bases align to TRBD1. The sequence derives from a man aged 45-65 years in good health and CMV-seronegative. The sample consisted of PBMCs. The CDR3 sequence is CASSWGQGNYEQYF. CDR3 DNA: TGTGCCAGCAGCTGGGGACAGGGCAACTACGAGCAGTACTTC.